The entry below gives a single T cell receptor (beta chain) sequence along with its context. Its antigen remains unidentified. The sample is drawn from a study of a mutant IDH1 vaccine in newly diagnosed glioma. Study-wide points: There were vaccine-induced immune responses in approximately 95% of the patients.

Germline lookup yields CDR1 SGHTA and CDR2 FQGNSA. Trimming removed 4 bases from V and 4 bases from J, with 23 bases in between. The CDR3 has 17 amino acids. Indicated time point: baseline, week 1 (first vaccination visit). Treatment described: pre-vaccination baseline after standard-of-care therapy. The protocol was immunoSEQ multiplex PCR, while the TCRdb copy is restricted to in-frame clones and leaves out a portion. The table has about 92,000 clones, roughly 85% seen once; the top ten hold 6% to 9.5%. This sequence was found in a woman aged 50 to 60 with glioma. This chain links TRBV7-2 with TRBJ2-7; perhaps TRBD1 as D (7 bases). This material consisted of PBMCs, taken from a glioma patient treated with radiotherapy, temozolomide or both. CDR3 in DNA: TGTGCCAGCAGCTCCAGGGGGGATTTCGGCCTCGGATACGAGCAGTACTTC. Its protein product is CASSSRGDFGLGYEQYF.